The 7 T cell receptor beta chains below come from one sample, sequenced in a study of T cell changes during pregnancy in multiple sclerosis. Libraries were prepared by immunoSEQ multiplex PCR; TCRdb keeps only in-frame clonotypes and omits some of them. The table has some 29,000 clones, 89% seen once. The material was CD4+ T cells from peripheral blood mononuclear cells, obtained in the first trimester of pregnancy. The receptor source for this set is a female donor in good health, enrolled as a control in a pregnancy study.

The genes are TRBV18 and TRBJ2-1, with 12 bases matching TRBD2. The CDR3 contains 16 residues. With 1 base clipped from V and 5 bases from J, the junction kept 3 bases outside the gene matches. The germline V gene has CDR1 KGHSH and CDR2 LQKENI. The chain's CDR3 is CASSPQRTSGNNEQFF. The CDR3 DNA is TGTGCCAGCTCACCACAGAGGACTAGCGGGAACAATGAGCAGTTCTTC.

This clone was seen only once. The rearrangement joins TRBV19 to TRBJ1-2, with D possibly TRBD1 on 6 matching bases. This CDR3 is 14 amino acids long. V gave up 5 bases and J gave up 8 bases, with 18 bases separating them. CDR1 is LNHDA, CDR2 SQIVND, per germline (reference sequence). The CDR3 here is CASSERTAAMGYTF. As DNA, the CDR3 is TGTGCCAGTAGTGAAAGGACAGCCGCTATGGGCTACACCTTC.

The chain links TRBV7-9 to TRBJ1-2; D ambiguous. This CDR3 has 13 amino acids. V shed 7 bases and J shed 3 bases, with 12 bases lying between them. CDR1 is SEHNR and CDR2 is FQNEAQ in the germline V gene (reference sequence). CDR3 nucleotides: TGTGCCAGCACCCTCCTTCCGGACTATGGCTACACCTTC. It specifies CASTLLPDYGYTF.

V gene TRBV11-2 combines with J gene TRBJ2-6; D is undetermined. There are 13 residues in the CDR3. Deletions cut 8 bases from V and 0 bases from J, with 5 bases between. Germline CDR1 is SGHAT and CDR2 is FQNNGV. CDR3 in amino acids: CASQISGANVLTF. In DNA, the CDR3 is TGTGCCAGCCAGATCTCTGGGGCCAACGTCCTGACTTTC.

This chain connects TRBV6-5 to TRBJ2-1, with 8 positions matching TRBD2. V trimming: 5 bases; J trimming: 8 bases; junction bases outside the gene matches: 11. Germline assignment: CDR1 MNHEY and CDR2 SVGAGI. The CDR3 covers 15 residues. DNA of the CDR3: TGTGCCAGCAGTCAACCGGGACTAGGGGCGGATGAGCAGTTCTTC. Its protein product is CASSQPGLGADEQFF.

A remark on this clone: Its ends do not fully match the called genes, so a read error is possible. The chain joins TRBV7-7 to TRBJ1-3; TRBD1 might be the D (5 bases). Germline lookup yields CDR1 SSHAT and CDR2 FNYEAQ (reference sequence). This CDR3 is 15 amino acids long. The CDR3 sequence: CASSPSGGAGNTIYF. CDR3 bases: TGTGCTAGCAGCCCTAGCGGGGGGGCTGGAAACACCATATATTTT.

Only a few counts were recorded for this clone. CDR3: CASSSREGNTEAFF. CDR3 sequence (DNA): TGCGCCAGCAGTAGTAGGGAGGGGAACACTGAAGCTTTCTTT. The chain couples TRBV5-1 to TRBJ1-1, with D uncertain. The CDR3 extends over 14 amino acids. The ends were cut back, 5 bases at V and 1 base at J, with 12 bases in the middle. Germline-derived CDR1 and CDR2 are SGHRS and YFSETQ.